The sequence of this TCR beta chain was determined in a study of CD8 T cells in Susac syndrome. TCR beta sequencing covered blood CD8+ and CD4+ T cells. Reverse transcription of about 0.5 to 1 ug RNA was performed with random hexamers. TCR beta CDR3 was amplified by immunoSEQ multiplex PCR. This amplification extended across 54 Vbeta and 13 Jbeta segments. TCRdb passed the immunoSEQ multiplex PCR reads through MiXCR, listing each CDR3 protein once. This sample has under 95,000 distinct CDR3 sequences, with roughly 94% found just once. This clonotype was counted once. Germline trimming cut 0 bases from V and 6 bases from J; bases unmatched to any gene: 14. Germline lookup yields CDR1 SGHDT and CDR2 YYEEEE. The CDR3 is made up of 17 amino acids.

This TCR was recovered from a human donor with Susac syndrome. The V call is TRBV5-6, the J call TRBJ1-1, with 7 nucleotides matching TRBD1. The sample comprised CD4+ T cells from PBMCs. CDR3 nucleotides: TGTGCCAGCAGCTTGGCCTTCCGATTTGGGACAGTCGCTGAAGCTTTCTTT. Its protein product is CASSLAFRFGTVAEAFF.